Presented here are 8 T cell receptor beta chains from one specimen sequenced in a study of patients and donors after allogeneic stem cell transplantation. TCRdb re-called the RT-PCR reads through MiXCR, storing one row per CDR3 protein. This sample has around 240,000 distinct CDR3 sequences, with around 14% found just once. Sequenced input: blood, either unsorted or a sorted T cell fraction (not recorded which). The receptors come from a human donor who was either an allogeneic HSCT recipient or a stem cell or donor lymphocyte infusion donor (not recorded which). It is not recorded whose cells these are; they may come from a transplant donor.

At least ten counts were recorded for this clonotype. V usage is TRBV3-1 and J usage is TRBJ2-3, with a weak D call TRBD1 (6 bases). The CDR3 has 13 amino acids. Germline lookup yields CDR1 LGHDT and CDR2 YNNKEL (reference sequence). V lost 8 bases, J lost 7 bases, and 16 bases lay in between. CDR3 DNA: TGTGCCAGCCACGCCCCAGGGGTACATACGCAGTATTTT. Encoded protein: CASHAPGVHTQYF.

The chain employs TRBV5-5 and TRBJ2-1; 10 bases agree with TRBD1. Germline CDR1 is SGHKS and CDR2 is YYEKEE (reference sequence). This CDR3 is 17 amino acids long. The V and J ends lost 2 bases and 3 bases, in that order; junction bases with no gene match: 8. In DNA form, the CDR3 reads TGTGCCAGCAGCTTTTTCGGGGGACAGGGGTACTACAATGAGCAGTTCTTC. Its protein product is CASSFFGGQGYYNEQFF.

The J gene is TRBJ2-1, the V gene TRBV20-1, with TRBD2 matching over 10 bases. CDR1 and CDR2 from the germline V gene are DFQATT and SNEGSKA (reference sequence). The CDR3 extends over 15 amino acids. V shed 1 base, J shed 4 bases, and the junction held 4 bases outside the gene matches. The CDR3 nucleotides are TGCAGTGCTAGAGTATGGACTAGCGGTTACAATGAGCAGTTCTTC. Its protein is CSARVWTSGYNEQFF.

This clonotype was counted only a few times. This CDR3 is CATRAGANTGELFF. For the CDR3, the DNA is TGTGCCACACGAGCGGGGGCGAACACCGGGGAGCTGTTTTTT. The chain employs TRBV2 and TRBJ2-2; 8 positions match TRBD2. Unmatched junction bases numbered 4, after V lost 10 bases and J lost 0 bases. The CDR3 spans 14 residues. Germline V gene sequence: CDR1 SNHLY, CDR2 FYNNEI. The whole variable domain, remainder taken from reference TRBV2 and TRBJ2-2, is EPEVTQTPSHQVTQMGQEVILRCVPISNHLYFYWYRQILGQKVEFLVSFYNNEISEKSEIFDDQFSVERPDGSNFTLKIRSTKLEDSAMYFCATRAGANTGELFFGEGSRLTVL.

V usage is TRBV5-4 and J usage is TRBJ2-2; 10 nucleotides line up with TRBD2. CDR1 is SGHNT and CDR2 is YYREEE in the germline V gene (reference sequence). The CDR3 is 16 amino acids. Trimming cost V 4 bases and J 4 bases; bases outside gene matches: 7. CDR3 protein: CASSPPSGGGTGELFF. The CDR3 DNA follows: TGTGCCAGCAGCCCCCCTAGCGGGGGTGGCACCGGGGAGCTGTTTTTT.

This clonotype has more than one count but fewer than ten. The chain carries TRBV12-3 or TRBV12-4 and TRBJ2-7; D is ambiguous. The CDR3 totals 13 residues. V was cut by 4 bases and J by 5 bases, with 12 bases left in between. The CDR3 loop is CASSWGGQNEQYF. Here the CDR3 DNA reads TGTGCCAGCAGTTGGGGTGGCCAAAACGAGCAGTACTTC.

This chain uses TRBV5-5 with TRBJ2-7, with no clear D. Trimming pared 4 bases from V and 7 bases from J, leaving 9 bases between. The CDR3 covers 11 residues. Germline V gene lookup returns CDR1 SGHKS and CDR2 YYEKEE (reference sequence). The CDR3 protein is CASSLLQEQYF. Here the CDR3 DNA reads TGTGCCAGCAGCCTCCTGCAGGAGCAGTACTTC. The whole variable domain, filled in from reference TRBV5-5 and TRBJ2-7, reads DAGVTQSPTHLIKTRGQQVTLRCSPISGHKSVSWYQQVLGQGPQFIFQYYEKEERGRGNFPDRFSARQFPNYSSELNVNALLLGDSALYLCASSLLQEQYFGPGTRLTVT.

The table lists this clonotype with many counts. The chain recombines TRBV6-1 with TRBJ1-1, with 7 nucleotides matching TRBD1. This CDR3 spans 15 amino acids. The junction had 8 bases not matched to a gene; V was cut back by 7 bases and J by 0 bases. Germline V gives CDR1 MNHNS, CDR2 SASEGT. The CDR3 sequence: CASNKGGQLNTEAFF. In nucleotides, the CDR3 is TGTGCCAGCAACAAGGGGGGACAGCTGAACACTGAAGCTTTCTTT.